These T cell receptor beta chains were read from a single sample in a study of T cell responses to AZD1222 COVID-19 vaccine. The data were produced by immunoSEQ multiplex PCR, yet TCRdb's version contains in-frame clones alone and is incomplete. In the table there are 200,000 or so clones, around 93% of which are singletons. Source: peripheral blood, taken on day 0 of AZD1222 vaccination. Source of these receptors: an adult in good health. Each CDR3 is given with its conserved first and last residue. The D gene is left open where the match is weak. Only some rows state a clone size, as once, few, many or a class for expanded clones.

clone size	J gene	D gene	V gene	CDR3 DNA	CDR3 protein
.	TRBJ2-1	.	TRBV30	TGTGCCTGGAGAGCCAGGGAACTCCAGAACAATGAGCAGTTCTTC	CAWRARELQNNEQFF
.	TRBJ2-7	.	TRBV5-6	TGTGCCAGCAGCAGCCCCTCCCCGTCCTACGAGCAGTACTTC	CASSSPSPSYEQYF
.	TRBJ1-3	.	TRBV6-1	TGTGCCAGCAGTGAATTGGGTGCAGGGACGGGAAACACCATATATTTT	CASSELGAGTGNTIYF
.	TRBJ2-1	TRBD2	TRBV5-1	TGCGCCAGCAGCTTGGTGTCTAGCGGTAGCTCCTACAATGAGCAGTTCTTC	CASSLVSSGSSYNEQFF
.	TRBJ2-1	.	TRBV7-3	TGTGCCAGCAGCTCCTCTTCGCATCGGGGGGCCAATGAGCAGTTCTTC	CASSSSSHRGANEQFF
once	TRBJ2-5	TRBD2	TRBV9	TGTGCCAGCAGCGTAGCCCCTAGCGGGAGTTCGTACCAAGAGACCCAGTACTTC	CASSVAPSGSSYQETQYF
once	TRBJ1-4	TRBD1	TRBV12-5	TGTGCTAGTGGTCCTAGGGACAGGAGTGCAACTAATGAAAAACTGTTTTTT	CASGPRDRSATNEKLFF
.	TRBJ1-1	.	TRBV27	TGTGCCAGCAGTACACAGGGAGGGCCATTGAACACTGAAGCTTTCTTT	CASSTQGGPLNTEAFF
.	TRBJ1-1	TRBD1	TRBV30	TGTGCCTGGAGCTGGACAGGGTTCATATTGACTGAAGCTTTCTTT	CAWSWTGFILTEAFF
.	TRBJ1-6	TRBD1	TRBV10-3	TGTGCCTCCTCGGGACAGGGAGCTTCACCCCTCCACTTT	CASSGQGASPLHF
.	TRBJ2-3	.	TRBV7-8	TGTGCCAGCAGGCGTGTTGGAACAGATACGCAGTATTTT	CASRRVGTDTQYF
.	TRBJ2-3	.	TRBV19	TGTGCCAGTAGTATTACCCCTAGCACAGATACGCAGTATTTT	CASSITPSTDTQYF
.	TRBJ1-2	.	TRBV3-1/TRBV3-2	TGTGCCAGCAGCCAATCAGTGGCCCATCAGGGCTACACCTTC	CASSQSVAHQGYTF
.	TRBJ2-4	TRBD1	TRBV4-2	TGTGCCAGCAGCCCAACTCCCACGACAGGGGCCGTAGTAAACATTCAGTACTTC	CASSPTPTTGAVVNIQYF
.	TRBJ2-3	.	TRBV5-5	TGTGCCAGCAGCCCCTCTAGCGCCGGTGGGATATTTAGCACAGATACGCAGTATTTT	CASSPSSAGGIFSTDTQYF
.	TRBJ1-1	TRBD1	TRBV5-1	TGCGCCAGCACCCCGGGGACAGGGCCCACTGAAGCTTTCTTT	CASTPGTGPTEAFF
.	TRBJ1-5	.	TRBV28	TGTGCCAGCAGTCCCCCCAATCAGCCCCAGCATTTT	CASSPPNQPQHF
.	TRBJ2-5	.	TRBV28	TGTGCCAGCAGTTCCCGAGGGGGGGCTGAGACCCAGTACTTC	CASSSRGGAETQYF
.	TRBJ2-1	.	TRBV14	TGTGCCAGCAGCCCCGATCTTTACAATGAGCAGTTCTTC	CASSPDLYNEQFF
.	TRBJ1-4	.	TRBV7-9	TGTGCCAGCAGCACCCACAGGGAGGCTAACGAAAAACTGTTTTTT	CASSTHREANEKLFF
.	TRBJ1-5	TRBD1	TRBV28	TGTGCCAGCAGGCCGACAGGGCCAAGCAATCAGCCCCAGCATTTT	CASRPTGPSNQPQHF
.	TRBJ2-7	TRBD2	TRBV10-3	TGTGCCATCCACCCTCGGGGACTAGCGGGAGCGAGCTCCTACGAGCAGTACTTC	CAIHPRGLAGASSYEQYF
few	TRBJ2-7	TRBD2	TRBV2	TGTGCCAGCAGTGGACTAGCGGGGGCCGGATCGGAGCAGTACTTC	CASSGLAGAGSEQYF
.	TRBJ1-5	.	TRBV30	TGTGCCTGGGGCCAGGGGACGGGGCTTCAGCCCCAGCATTTT	CAWGQGTGLQPQHF
.	TRBJ2-1	.	TRBV6-4	TGTGCCAGCAGTGACTCGCGACTATACGAAACTCTCTACAATGAGCAGTTCTTC	CASSDSRLYETLYNEQFF
once	TRBJ1-1	TRBD1	TRBV5-4	TGTGCCAGCAGCTTACAGGGGGCGCAGGGTGAAGCTTTCTTT	CASSLQGAQGEAFF
.	TRBJ2-7	.	TRBV19	TGTGCCAGTAAGGGGGGCCGGGGGTCCTTC	CASKGGRGSF
.	TRBJ2-5	TRBD2	TRBV3-1/TRBV3-2	TGTGCCAGCAGCCATGCCGGACTAGCCGACCCTCAAGAGACCCAGTACTTC	CASSHAGLADPQETQYF
.	TRBJ2-7	.	TRBV24-1	TGTGCCACCAGTGCCGACGGCTACTACGAGCAGTACTTC	CATSADGYYEQYF
.	TRBJ2-7	TRBD2	TRBV5-1	TGCGCCAGCAGCCCGCAAATTCTAGCGGGAGGGAGGTACGAGCAGTACTTC	CASSPQILAGGRYEQYF
.	TRBJ1-5	.	TRBV18	TGTGCCAGCTCACCACAGCCTCCCGGGGGCAATCAGCCCCAGCATTTT	CASSPQPPGGNQPQHF
.	TRBJ2-3	TRBD2	TRBV6-5	TGTGCCAGCAGGCGGACTAGCGGGAGTGGAGATACGCAGTATTTT	CASRRTSGSGDTQYF
once	TRBJ2-1	.	TRBV18	TGTGCCAGCTCACGGGACCGCTCTTCCTACAATGAGCAGTTCTTC	CASSRDRSSYNEQFF
.	TRBJ2-7	.	TRBV6-1	TGTGCCAGCAGTGACAGGGTCGAGCAGTACTTC	CASSDRVEQYF
.	TRBJ1-6	TRBD1	TRBV2	TGTGCCAGCAGTGCCGACAGGGCGGGTAATTCACCCCTCCACTTT	CASSADRAGNSPLHF
.	TRBJ2-1	TRBD2	TRBV7-2	TGTGCCAGCAGCTTAGCACTAGCGGGAATGGAGGAGCAGTTCTTC	CASSLALAGMEEQFF
.	TRBJ2-7	.	TRBV9	TGTGCCAGCAGCCCCCCGGGACTCCACTACGAGCAGTACTTC	CASSPPGLHYEQYF
.	TRBJ1-2	.	TRBV28	TGTGCCAGCAGTGGGGACCGAAACTATGGCTACACCTTC	CASSGDRNYGYTF
.	TRBJ2-7	TRBD2	TRBV7-6	TGTGCCAGCAGCTTAGGAAGGACTAGCGGGGCTATTTACGAGCAGTACTTC	CASSLGRTSGAIYEQYF
once	TRBJ1-4	TRBD1	TRBV28	TGTGCCAGCAGTCACCGGACAGGGGGAAATGAAAAACTGTTTTTT	CASSHRTGGNEKLFF
.	TRBJ2-7	.	TRBV28	TGTGCCAGCACTGGGGACTCCTACGAGCAGTACTTC	CASTGDSYEQYF
.	TRBJ1-4	TRBD1	TRBV5-1	TGCGCCAGCAGCACGGGACAGACTAATGAAAAACTGTTTTTT	CASSTGQTNEKLFF
.	TRBJ2-7	.	TRBV2	TGTGCCAGCAGGACAGGATTTTCCTACGAGCAGTACTTC	CASRTGFSYEQYF
.	TRBJ2-3	TRBD2	TRBV4-1	TGCGCCAGCAGCCAAGAACTAGCGGGTAGCACAGATACGCAGTATTTT	CASSQELAGSTDTQYF
.	TRBJ2-3	TRBD1	TRBV28	TGTGCCAGCAGTAACTGGGGACAGGGGGTAGATACGCAGTATTTT	CASSNWGQGVDTQYF
once	TRBJ1-1	.	TRBV29-1	TGCAGCGTTGTCGTGGGGATCACTGAAGCTTTCTTT	CSVVVGITEAFF
.	TRBJ2-1	.	TRBV9	TGTGCCAGCAGCGTAGGGCAGGGGTTCTCGGTCAATGAGCAGTTCTTC	CASSVGQGFSVNEQFF
.	TRBJ1-3	.	TRBV12-3/TRBV12-4	TGTGCCAGTGGACAATTCTCTGGAAACACCATATATTTT	CASGQFSGNTIYF